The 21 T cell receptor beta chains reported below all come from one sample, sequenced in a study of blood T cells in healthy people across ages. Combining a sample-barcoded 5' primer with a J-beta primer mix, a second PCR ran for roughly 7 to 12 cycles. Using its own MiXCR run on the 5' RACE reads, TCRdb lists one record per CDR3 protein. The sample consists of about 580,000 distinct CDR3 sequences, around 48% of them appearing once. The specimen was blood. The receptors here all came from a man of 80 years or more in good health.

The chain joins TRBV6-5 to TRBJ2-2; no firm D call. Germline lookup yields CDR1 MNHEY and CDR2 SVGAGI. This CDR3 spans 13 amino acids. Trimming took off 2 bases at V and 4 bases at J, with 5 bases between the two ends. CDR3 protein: CASSYISTGELFF. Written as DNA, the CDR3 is TGTGCCAGCAGTTACATCAGCACCGGGGAGCTGTTTTTT.

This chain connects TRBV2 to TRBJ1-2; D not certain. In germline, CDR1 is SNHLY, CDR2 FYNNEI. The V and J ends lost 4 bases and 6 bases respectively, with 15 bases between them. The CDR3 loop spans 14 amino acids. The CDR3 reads CASSGTGGSHGYTF. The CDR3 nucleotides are TGTGCCAGCAGTGGGACCGGCGGGTCTCATGGCTACACCTTC.

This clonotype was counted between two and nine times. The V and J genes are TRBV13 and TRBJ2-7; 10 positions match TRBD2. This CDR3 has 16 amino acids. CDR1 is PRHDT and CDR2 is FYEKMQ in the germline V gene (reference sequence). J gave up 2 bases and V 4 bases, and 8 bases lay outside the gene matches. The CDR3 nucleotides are TGTGCCAGCAGCTACCTTCGGACTAGCGGTGCCTACGAGCAGTACTTC. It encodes CASSYLRTSGAYEQYF.

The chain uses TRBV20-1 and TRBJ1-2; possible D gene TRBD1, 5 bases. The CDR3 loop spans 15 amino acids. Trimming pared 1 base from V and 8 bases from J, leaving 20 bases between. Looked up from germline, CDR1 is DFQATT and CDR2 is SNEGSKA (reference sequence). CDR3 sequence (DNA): TGCAGTGCTAGAGGGGACGCACGCCTGGGTGACGGCTACACCTTC. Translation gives CSARGDARLGDGYTF.

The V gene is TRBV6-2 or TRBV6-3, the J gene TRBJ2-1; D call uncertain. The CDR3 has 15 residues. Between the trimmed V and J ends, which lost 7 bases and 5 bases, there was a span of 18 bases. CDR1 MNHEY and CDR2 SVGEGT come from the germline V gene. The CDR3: CASNNGRTLDNEQFF. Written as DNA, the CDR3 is TGTGCCAGCAATAACGGAAGGACCTTGGACAATGAGCAGTTCTTC.

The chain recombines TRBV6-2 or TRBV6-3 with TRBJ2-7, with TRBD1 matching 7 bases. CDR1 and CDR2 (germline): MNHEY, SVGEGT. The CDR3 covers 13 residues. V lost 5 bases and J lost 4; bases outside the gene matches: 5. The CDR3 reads CASSRDSTYEQYF. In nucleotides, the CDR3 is TGTGCCAGCAGTCGGGACAGTACGTACGAGCAGTACTTC.

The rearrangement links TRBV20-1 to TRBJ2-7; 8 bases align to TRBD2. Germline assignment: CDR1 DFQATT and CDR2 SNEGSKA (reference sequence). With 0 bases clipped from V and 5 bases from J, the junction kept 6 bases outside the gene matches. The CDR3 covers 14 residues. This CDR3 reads CSAREGTSQNEQYF. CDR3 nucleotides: TGCAGTGCTAGAGAAGGGACTAGTCAAAACGAGCAGTACTTC.

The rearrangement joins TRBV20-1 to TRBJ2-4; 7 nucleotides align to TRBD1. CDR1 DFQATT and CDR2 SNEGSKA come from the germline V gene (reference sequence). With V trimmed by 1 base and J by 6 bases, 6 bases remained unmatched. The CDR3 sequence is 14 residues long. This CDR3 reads CSARGIGQANIQYF. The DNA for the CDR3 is TGCAGTGCTAGAGGCATCGGACAGGCAAACATTCAGTACTTC.

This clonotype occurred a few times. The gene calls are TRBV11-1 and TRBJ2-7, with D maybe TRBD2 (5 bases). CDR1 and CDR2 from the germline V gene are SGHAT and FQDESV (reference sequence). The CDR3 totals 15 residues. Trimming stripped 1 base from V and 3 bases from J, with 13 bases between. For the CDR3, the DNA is TGTGCCAGCAGCTTAGGTCGCGGAGGTGGCTACGAGCAGTACTTC. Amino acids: CASSLGRGGGYEQYF.

The CDR3 spells CASSLMGQPGTGELFF. The CDR3 DNA reads as TGTGCCAGCAGCTTAATGGGACAACCAGGGACCGGGGAGCTGTTTTTT. V usage is TRBV7-3 and J usage is TRBJ2-2; perhaps TRBD1 as D (6 bases). With 1 base removed from V and 5 bases from J, the gap between germline ends came to 14 bases. The germline V gene encodes CDR1 SGHTA and CDR2 FQGTGA. CDR3 length: 16 amino acids.

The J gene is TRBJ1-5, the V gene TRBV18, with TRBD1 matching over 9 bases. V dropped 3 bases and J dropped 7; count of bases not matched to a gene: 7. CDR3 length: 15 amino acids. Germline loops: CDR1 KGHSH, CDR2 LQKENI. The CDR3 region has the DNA TGTGCCAGCTCACCCTTGGACAGGGGAGGCCAGCCCCAGCATTTT. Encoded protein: CASSPLDRGGQPQHF.

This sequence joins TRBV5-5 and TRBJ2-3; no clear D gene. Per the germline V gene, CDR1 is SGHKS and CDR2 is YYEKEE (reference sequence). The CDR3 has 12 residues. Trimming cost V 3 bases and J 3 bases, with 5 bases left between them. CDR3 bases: TGTGCCAGCAGCTCCGCGACAGATACGCAGTATTTT. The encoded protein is CASSSATDTQYF.

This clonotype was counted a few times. CDR3 region: CASSSYRTGTDTQYF. CDR3 DNA: TGCGCCAGCAGCTCGTACAGGACGGGCACAGATACGCAGTATTTT. The chain employs TRBV5-1 and TRBJ2-3; D may be TRBD1 (5 bases). Trimming left V 3 bases short and J 1 base short, with 12 bases between. The CDR3 is 15 amino acids. Germline CDR1 SGHRS, CDR2 YFSETQ.

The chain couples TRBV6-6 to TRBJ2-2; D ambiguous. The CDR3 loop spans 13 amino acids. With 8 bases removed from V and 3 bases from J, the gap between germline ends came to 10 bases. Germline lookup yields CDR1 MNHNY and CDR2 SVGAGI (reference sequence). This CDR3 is CASGSRYTGELFF. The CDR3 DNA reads TGTGCCAGCGGTTCCAGGTACACCGGGGAGCTGTTTTTT.

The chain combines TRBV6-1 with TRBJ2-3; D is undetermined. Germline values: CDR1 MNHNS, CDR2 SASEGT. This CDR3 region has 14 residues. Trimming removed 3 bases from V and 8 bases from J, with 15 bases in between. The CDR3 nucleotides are TGTGCCAGCAGTGAGGGTCGGAGCGTGGGTACGCAGTATTTT. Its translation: CASSEGRSVGTQYF.

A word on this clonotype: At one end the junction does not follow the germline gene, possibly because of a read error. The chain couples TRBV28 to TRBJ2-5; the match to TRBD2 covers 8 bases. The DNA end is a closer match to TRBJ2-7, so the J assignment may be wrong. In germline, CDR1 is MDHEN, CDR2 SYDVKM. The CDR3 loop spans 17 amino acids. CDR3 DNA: TGTGCCAGCAGACCACCGGGACTAGTGTCTGGCTCCCACGAGCAGTACTTC. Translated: CASRPPGLVSGSHEQYF.

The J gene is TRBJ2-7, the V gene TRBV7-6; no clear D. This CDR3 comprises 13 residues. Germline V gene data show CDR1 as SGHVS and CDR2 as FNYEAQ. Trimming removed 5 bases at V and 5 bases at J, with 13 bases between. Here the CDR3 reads CASSVDSSDEQYF. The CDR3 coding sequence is TGTGCCAGCAGCGTAGATTCCTCTGACGAGCAGTACTTC.

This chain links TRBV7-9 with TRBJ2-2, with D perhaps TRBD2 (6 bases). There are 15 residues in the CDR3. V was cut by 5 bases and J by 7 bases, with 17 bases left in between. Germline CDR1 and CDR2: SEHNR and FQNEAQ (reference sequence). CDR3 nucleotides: TGTGCCAGCAGCCCCGACGGCGGGGTAGGCGGGGAGCTGTTTTTT. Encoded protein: CASSPDGGVGGELFF.

CDR3 amino acids: CASSPELGKLFF. CDR3 DNA sequence: TGTGCCAGCAGCCCGGAGTTAGGGAAACTGTTTTTT. The V gene is TRBV3-1, the J gene TRBJ1-4; no clear D. This CDR3 spans 12 amino acids. Germline loops: CDR1 LGHDT, CDR2 YNNKEL (reference sequence). Trimming stripped 4 bases from V and 11 bases from J, with 11 bases between.

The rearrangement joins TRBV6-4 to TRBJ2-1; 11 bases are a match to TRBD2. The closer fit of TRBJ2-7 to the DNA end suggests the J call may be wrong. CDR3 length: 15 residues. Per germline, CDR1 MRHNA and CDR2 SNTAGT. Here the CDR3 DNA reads TGTGCCAGCATTCTGACTAGCGGGACTTACAATGAGCAGTACTTC. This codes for CASILTSGTYNEQYF.

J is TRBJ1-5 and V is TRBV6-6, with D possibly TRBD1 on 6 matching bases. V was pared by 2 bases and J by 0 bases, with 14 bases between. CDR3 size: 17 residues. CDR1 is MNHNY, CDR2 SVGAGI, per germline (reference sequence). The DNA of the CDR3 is TGTGCCAGCAGTTACCCCGGTTCGGGGGCTAGCAATCAGCCCCAGCATTTT. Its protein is CASSYPGSGASNQPQHF.